What follows are 9 T cell receptor beta chains derived from one specimen sequenced in a study of CD8 T cells in ankylosing spondylitis. Regarding the study as a whole: Made up of under ten highly homologous variants, a TCR beta motif appeared characteristic of ankylosing spondylitis blood.

TCRdb ran MiXCR on the 5' RACE reads and lists one entry per CDR3 protein. There are under 850,000 distinct CDR3 sequences in the sample; 19% occur only once, and approximately 18% lies in the top ten. These receptors' targets are unknown. Sequencing used blood, either unsorted or a sorted T cell fraction (not recorded which). These receptors originate from a male donor with ankylosing spondylitis.

This clonotype was seen at least ten times. The rearrangement links TRBV7-9 to TRBJ2-5; tentatively, D is TRBD1 (5 bases). Per the germline V gene, CDR1 is SEHNR and CDR2 is FQNEAQ (reference sequence). The CDR3 is made up of 13 amino acids. Trimming pared 5 bases from V and 0 bases from J, leaving 7 bases between. This chain's CDR3 is CASSLDNQETQYF. The CDR3 DNA is TGTGCCAGCAGCCTGGACAACCAAGAGACCCAGTACTTC. The variable domain in full, with the rest retrieved from reference TRBV7-9 and TRBJ2-5, is DTGVSQNPRHKITKRGQNVTFRCDPISEHNRLYWYRQTLGQGPEFLTYFQNEAQLEKSRLLSDRFSAERPKGSFSTLEIQRTEQGDSAMYLCASSLDNQETQYFGPGTRLLVL.

V and J are TRBV6-5 and TRBJ1-1; no clear D gene. V was pared by 2 bases and J by 5 bases, with 18 bases between. There are 16 residues in the CDR3. Looked up from germline, CDR1 is MNHEY and CDR2 is SVGAGI. The CDR3 loop reads CASSYGSRFGRTEAFF. CDR3 in DNA: TGTGCCAGCAGTTACGGGTCCCGGTTCGGTAGGACTGAAGCTTTCTTT.

The sample holds a few counts of this clonotype. The rearrangement links TRBV5-1 to TRBJ2-2; D gene unclear. Germline V gene sequence: CDR1 SGHRS, CDR2 YFSETQ. There are 16 residues in the CDR3. V gave up 6 bases and J gave up 4 bases, with 19 bases separating them. The CDR3 sequence is CASNPRSGEPTGELFF. CDR3 nucleotides: TGCGCCAGCAACCCCCGGTCAGGAGAGCCCACCGGGGAGCTGTTTTTT.

This clonotype was picked up one time. This chain uses TRBV4-2 with TRBJ2-7, with 8 bases identical to TRBD2. The CDR3 is 18 residues long. The V segment lost 1 base and the J segment 3 bases; nucleotides outside the gene matches: 14. The germline V gene has CDR1 LGHNA and CDR2 YNFKEQ. The CDR3 coding sequence is TGTGCCAGCAGCCAAGCCTGGAGAACCGGGGGGGCTTTCTACGAGCAGTACTTC. Protein: CASSQAWRTGGAFYEQYF.

The chain employs TRBV12-3 or TRBV12-4 and TRBJ2-7; no definite D call. Trimming cost V 8 bases and J 2 bases, with 7 bases left between them. This CDR3 is built from 11 residues. CDR3 in DNA: TGTGCCAGCGGGCTTGCCTACGAGCAGTACTTC. Encoded protein: CASGLAYEQYF.

The V call is TRBV7-9, the J call TRBJ2-3; D might be TRBD1 (6 bases). Germline-derived CDR1 and CDR2 are SEHNR and FQNEAQ (reference sequence). There are 17 residues in the CDR3. V lost 4 bases to trimming and J lost 2 bases, with 19 bases between them. The CDR3 region has the DNA TGTGCCAGCAGCTCCTCCGGGACAACCGGCCTCACAGATACGCAGTATTTT. Its translation is CASSSSGTTGLTDTQYF.

The rearrangement uses TRBV3-1 and TRBJ2-3; 9 nucleotides agree with TRBD2. The CDR3 totals 17 residues. Looked up from germline, CDR1 is LGHDT and CDR2 is YNNKEL (reference sequence). V shed 0 bases, J shed 4 bases, and the junction held 8 bases outside the gene matches. The CDR3 nucleotides are TGTGCCAGCAGCCAAGACCCGTGGGGACTAGCAGCAGATACGCAGTATTTT. This codes for CASSQDPWGLAADTQYF.

This clonotype was found a few times. The rearrangement links TRBV19 to TRBJ1-1, with a weak D call TRBD1 (5 bases). Germline CDR1 LNHDA, CDR2 SQIVND (reference sequence). This CDR3 contains 14 residues. V lost 3 bases, J lost 5 bases, and 13 bases lay in between. The CDR3 nucleotides are TGTGCCAGTAGTATCGGGGCGGGGAAAACTGAAGCTTTCTTT. Residues: CASSIGAGKTEAFF.

The sample holds a few counts of this clonotype. The V and J genes are TRBV7-3 and TRBJ1-5; 8 bases agree with TRBD1. Germline CDR1 and CDR2: SGHTA and FQGTGA. This CDR3 comprises 16 residues. V dropped 4 bases and J dropped 6; count of bases not matched to a gene: 11. This CDR3 reads CASSSKEDRECQPQHF. For the CDR3, the DNA is TGTGCCAGCAGCTCGAAAGAGGACAGGGAGTGTCAGCCCCAGCATTTT.